The rows below give T cell receptor beta chains drawn from one sample of a study of T cells in localized non-small cell lung cancer. Here immunoSEQ multiplex PCR was the method, and the copy in TCRdb shows in-frame clones only, minus some. The table shows 75,000 to 95,000 clones, with around three quarters occurring only once. The sequencing here drew on PBMCs, taken before any cancer treatment. These receptors all come from a man aged 35-69 years with stage II squamous cell lung carcinoma. Both conserved end residues are part of each CDR3. D genes are given only for firm matches. Size is stated for part of the rows, as once, few or many counts, or as a class when the clone is expanded.

V	D	J	size	DNA	CDR3
TRBV5-1	-	TRBJ1-3	-	TGCGCCAGCAGCTTGCAGGGCTCTGGAAACACCATATATTTT	CASSLQGSGNTIYF
TRBV9	-	TRBJ1-1	-	TGTGCCAGCAGCCCAGGTGGCCTAAGGGGGGCTGAAGCTTTCTTT	CASSPGGLRGAEAFF
TRBV4-1	-	TRBJ2-2	-	TGCGCCAGCAGCCAAGATCCAGCCAACACCGGGGAGCTGTTTTTT	CASSQDPANTGELFF
TRBV9	TRBD2	TRBJ2-1	-	TGTGCCAGCAGCGTAGCAGCGGGGGGATACAATGAGCAGTTCTTC	CASSVAAGGYNEQFF
TRBV4-2	TRBD2	TRBJ2-1	-	TGTGCCAGCAGCCCTGGGACTAGCGGCGATGAGCAGTTCTTC	CASSPGTSGDEQFF
TRBV2	-	TRBJ1-1	-	TGTGCCAGCTGTGTGACAGGAACTGAAGCTTTCTTT	CASCVTGTEAFF
TRBV7-7	-	TRBJ2-2	-	TGTGCTAGCAGCGCGCTGGGTCTCAGCACCGGGGAGCTGTTTTTT	CASSALGLSTGELFF
TRBV7-2	-	TRBJ1-5	-	TGTGCCAGCAGCCGGGGGGGCGCCAGGGCGGAACAGCCCCAGCATTTT	CASSRGGARAEQPQHF
TRBV6-5	TRBD1	TRBJ2-3	-	TGTGCCAGCAGTTACTCACAGGGGGCAGATACGCAGTATTTT	CASSYSQGADTQYF
TRBV10-2	-	TRBJ2-2	few	TGCGCCAGCAGTGAGTCTCCCAGAACCGGGGAGCTGTTTTTT	CASSESPRTGELFF
TRBV4-1	-	TRBJ2-5	-	TGCGCCAGCCGGGACGGCGGGGAGACCCAGTACTTC	CASRDGGETQYF
TRBV5-1	TRBD1	TRBJ2-7	-	TGCGCCAGCGATACCGGGACAGGGGTCTACGAGCAGTACTTC	CASDTGTGVYEQYF
TRBV10-3	TRBD2	TRBJ2-5	-	TGTGCCATCACGCTAGCGGGGGACCAAGAGACCCAGTACTTC	CAITLAGDQETQYF
TRBV7-2	-	TRBJ1-2	-	TGTGCCAGCAGCTTAAACCTAGGTGGCCGGGACAATTATGGCTACACCTTC	CASSLNLGGRDNYGYTF
TRBV19	-	TRBJ1-5	-	TGTGCCAGTAGTAGGGGCGGGTCCCTGCCCCAGCATTTT	CASSRGGSLPQHF
TRBV7-2	-	TRBJ2-3	-	TGTGCCAGCAGCTTAGGGCCCCGCGGTGGGACAGATACGCAGTATTTT	CASSLGPRGGTDTQYF
TRBV5-1	TRBD1	TRBJ2-5	-	TGCGCCAGCAGCCCCACAGGGGGATTCGAGACCCAGTACTTC	CASSPTGGFETQYF
TRBV19	-	TRBJ1-5	-	TGTGCCAGTCGCAACGCAGGGGCTAGCAATCAGCCCCAGCATTTT	CASRNAGASNQPQHF
TRBV4-3	-	TRBJ1-1	-	TGCGCCAGCAGCACCCCATCGGAGACGAGGAGCACTGAAGCTTTCTTT	CASSTPSETRSTEAFF
TRBV15	TRBD2	TRBJ2-5	-	TGTGCCACCAGCACGCGGGGGGGCACTGAGACCCAGTACTTC	CATSTRGGTETQYF
TRBV18	-	TRBJ2-7	-	TGTGCCAGCTCCCGGGCTCAGGCCTACGAGCAGTACTTC	CASSRAQAYEQYF
TRBV6-5	TRBD1	TRBJ2-7	few	TGTGCCAGCAGTCCGGGACAGGTCCCCTACGAGCAGTACTTC	CASSPGQVPYEQYF
TRBV7-9	TRBD1	TRBJ1-1	few	TGTGCCAGCAGCTCCGGGACAGGGGGCTACACTGAAGCTTTCTTT	CASSSGTGGYTEAFF
TRBV5-6	-	TRBJ2-7	once	TGTGCCAGCAGCTCCCTCCCCACAGGGTGGAGCGAGCAGTACTTC	CASSSLPTGWSEQYF
TRBV14	-	TRBJ1-4	few	TGTGCCAGCAGCCAAGATACCGGGCGCGCACTGTTTTTT	CASSQDTGRALFF
TRBV4-3	-	TRBJ1-3	-	TGCGCCAGCAGCCAAGCAAACACCATATATTTT	CASSQANTIYF
TRBV19	TRBD2	TRBJ2-7	-	TGTGCCAGTAGTACGCAAGCGGGAGGACGGTACGAGCAGTACTTC	CASSTQAGGRYEQYF
TRBV4-2	TRBD1	TRBJ1-6	-	TGTGCCAGCAGCCGACAGGGGCCGGGAGGAAATTCACCCCTCCACTTT	CASSRQGPGGNSPLHF
TRBV28	-	TRBJ1-1	-	TGTGCCAGCAGTTTAGGAATTGAAGCTTTCTTT	CASSLGIEAFF
TRBV6-1	TRBD1	TRBJ2-7	once	TGTGCCACCATATCCGGGACAGGGAACTACGAGCAGTACTTC	CATISGTGNYEQYF
TRBV25-1	TRBD2	TRBJ2-3	once	TGTGCCAGCAGTGTCTCCGGGGGACTAGCGGGGCCCACAGATACGCAGTATTTT	CASSVSGGLAGPTDTQYF
TRBV6-1	-	TRBJ2-1	-	TGTGCCAGCAGTGTATTCAACCGGGACTTACGACCCAATGAGCAGTTCTTC	CASSVFNRDLRPNEQFF
TRBV7-9	TRBD1	TRBJ1-2	many	TGTGCCAGCAGCCTCAGTGGGACAGCGATTTATGGCTACACCTTC	CASSLSGTAIYGYTF
TRBV14	-	TRBJ1-3	few	TGTGCCAGCAGCCCTACTCTAGCTGGAAACACCATATATTTT	CASSPTLAGNTIYF
TRBV9	-	TRBJ2-7	-	TGTGCCAGCAGCGGGGCCGGAGGGCAGCAGTACTTC	CASSGAGGQQYF
TRBV5-6	-	TRBJ2-5	-	TGTGCCAGCAGCTTCGTCGGGGGGCAGGAGAAAGAGACCCAGTACTTC	CASSFVGGQEKETQYF
TRBV27	TRBD2	TRBJ2-1	-	TGTGCCAGCAGTTTAGCGGCTAGCGGGAGCGTTCGTGAGCAGTTCTTC	CASSLAASGSVREQFF
TRBV19	-	TRBJ2-5	once	TGTGCCAGTAGTATAACCAGTGGAGAGACCCAGTACTTC	CASSITSGETQYF
TRBV6-6	TRBD2	TRBJ2-7	-	TGTGCCAGCAGTAAGACTAGCGACCGGCAGTACTTC	CASSKTSDRQYF
TRBV28	-	TRBJ2-2	-	TGTGCCAGCATAGGACCCAACACCGGGGAGCTGTTTTTT	CASIGPNTGELFF
TRBV7-9	TRBD2	TRBJ2-1	-	TGTGCCAGCAGCGCCCCCCTAGCGGGAGATCGGAATGAGCAGTTCTTC	CASSAPLAGDRNEQFF
TRBV5-4	-	TRBJ2-3	-	TGTGCCAGCAGCTTGTTTCGAGATACGCAGTATTTT	CASSLFRDTQYF